This T cell receptor beta chain was sequenced for a study of blood T cells in healthy people across ages (dated by TCRdb to about 2015). About the investigation overall: In model experiments, roughly one uniquely barcoded TCR beta cDNA molecule per two T cells was captured by template switching. Age-related changes in TCR beta repertoire diversity were measured in the study by deep sequencing normalized with unique cDNA molecular identifiers. Donors were grouped into four age groups: young (average roughly 17 years), middle-aged (about 40), aged (62) and long-lived (over 80). To avoid experimental bias, donors of different ages were distributed randomly across sequencing lanes. Two additional independent replicas of 1 million unique cDNA reads from the same blood draw were analyzed for two donors (one aged 18 to 29 and one aged 80 or older).

Study-wide findings and limitations: Because the CMV infection status of the donors was unknown, age-related changes in expanded clonotypes may potentially have been confounded. The percentage of naive T cells measured by flow cytometry correlated strongly with observed TCR beta diversity. Bulk unsorted PBMC profiling prevented conclusive comparison of naive and antigen-experienced compartments. Estimates of total diversity based on one million sequenced T cells were regarded as lower bounds and as underestimates. As age increased, observed TCR beta diversity per million T cells dropped in a roughly linear way, and a significant reduction was already evident by age 40. The long-lived group showed more naive CD4+ T cells, fewer expanded clones and increased TCR diversity than the aged group, suggesting age selection.

This clonotype came up a few times. The specificity of this receptor is unknown. No clone much larger than this one lies a single base away; base qualities are absent. The library was prepared using 5' RACE. This sample was sequenced with an Illumina HiSeq 2500. A second PCR of about 6 to 12 cycles was run with a J-beta primer mix and a sample-barcoded 5' primer. Each TCR beta cDNA molecule received a unique molecular identifier from a template-switch 5' adaptor carrying 12 random nucleotides. At least 3 million CDR3-containing paired-end reads were obtained from each sample. First-strand cDNA synthesis was performed from all RNA using the Mint cDNA synthesis kit, with priming by a TRBC-specific oligonucleotide. All cDNA was treated with uracil-DNA glycosylase and then went through a first 18-cycle PCR with the universal primers M1SS and BC2_uni_R. The authors' pipeline ran thus. Each sample was normalized by randomly selecting 1 million high-quality reads, each carrying a distinct molecular identifier. Instead of being binned into consensus sequences, reads with shared molecular identifiers were discarded. CDR3 identification, clonotype clustering and error correction used MiTCR with a Q25 quality threshold and the strictest error-elimination algorithm. Lower-bound total TCR beta diversity was estimated with a nonparametric unseen species model using Euler transformation. The raw public reads went through TCRdb reprocessing: fastp at Q25, MiXCR clone calling, in-frame beta chains kept. When rows share a CDR3 protein, they turn into one entry using the most common DNA and genes. TCRdb, not the authors, supplied the V and J calls. Across this sample there are approximately 1,000,000 distinct CDR3 sequences, with around two fifths seen only once. Around 13% of the sample rests with the top ten.

V lost 5 bases and J lost 0 bases; the stretch between them is 17 bases long. The germline V gene gives CDR1 as SGHTA and CDR2 as FQGNSA. Taken from cysteine to phenylalanine, the CDR3 has 18 residues. CDR3 DNA is the only sequence kept; it has 54 bases, read in frame from the first base. The donors were around 39 Caucasian individuals from Russia, aged roughly 6 to 90 years, who were systemically healthy. Each donor gave about 10 milliliters of peripheral blood, drawn into EDTA-treated Vacutainer tubes. PBMCs were isolated by Ficoll-Paque density-gradient centrifugation, with at least 6 million obtained per sample. Trizol reagent was used to extract total RNA from the PBMCs, yielding at least 5 micrograms per sample. For every donor, an aliquot of PBMCs went through flow cytometry to measure the percentages of naive CD45RAhigh/CD27high T cells.

The sample consisted of blood. In this chain, TRBV7-2 is recombined with TRBJ1-6; D gene: possibly TRBD1, on 5 matching bases. The receptor was isolated from a man aged 18 to 30 in good health. CDR3 region: CASSRYREGSSYNSPLHF. The DNA is TGTGCCAGCAGCCGCTACCGGGAGGGGAGCTCCTATAATTCACCCCTCCACTTT. Reference TRBV7-2 and TRBJ1-6 proteins supply the regions before and after the CDR3; the full variable domain is: GAGVSQSPSNKVTEKGKDVELRCDPISGHTALYWYRQSLGQGLEFLIYFQGNSAPDKSGLPSDRFSAERTGGSVSTLTIQRTQQEDSAVYLCASSRYREGSSYNSPLHFGNGTRLTVT.